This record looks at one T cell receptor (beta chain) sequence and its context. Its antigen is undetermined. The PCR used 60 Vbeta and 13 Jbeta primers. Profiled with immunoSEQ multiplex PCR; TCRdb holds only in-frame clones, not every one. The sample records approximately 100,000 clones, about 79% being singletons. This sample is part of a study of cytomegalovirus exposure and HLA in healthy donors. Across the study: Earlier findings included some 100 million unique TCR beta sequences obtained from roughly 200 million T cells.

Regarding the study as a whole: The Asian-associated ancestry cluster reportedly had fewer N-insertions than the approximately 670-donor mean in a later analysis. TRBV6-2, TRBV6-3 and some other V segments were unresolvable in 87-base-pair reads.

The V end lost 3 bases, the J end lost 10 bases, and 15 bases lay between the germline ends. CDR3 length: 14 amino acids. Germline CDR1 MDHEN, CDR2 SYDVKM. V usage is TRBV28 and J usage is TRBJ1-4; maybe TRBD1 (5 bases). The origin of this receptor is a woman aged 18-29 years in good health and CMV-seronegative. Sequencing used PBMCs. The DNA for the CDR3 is TGTGCCAGCAGTTTGGGGGGGTTCGTGGGAAAACTGTTTTTT. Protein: CASSLGGFVGKLFF.